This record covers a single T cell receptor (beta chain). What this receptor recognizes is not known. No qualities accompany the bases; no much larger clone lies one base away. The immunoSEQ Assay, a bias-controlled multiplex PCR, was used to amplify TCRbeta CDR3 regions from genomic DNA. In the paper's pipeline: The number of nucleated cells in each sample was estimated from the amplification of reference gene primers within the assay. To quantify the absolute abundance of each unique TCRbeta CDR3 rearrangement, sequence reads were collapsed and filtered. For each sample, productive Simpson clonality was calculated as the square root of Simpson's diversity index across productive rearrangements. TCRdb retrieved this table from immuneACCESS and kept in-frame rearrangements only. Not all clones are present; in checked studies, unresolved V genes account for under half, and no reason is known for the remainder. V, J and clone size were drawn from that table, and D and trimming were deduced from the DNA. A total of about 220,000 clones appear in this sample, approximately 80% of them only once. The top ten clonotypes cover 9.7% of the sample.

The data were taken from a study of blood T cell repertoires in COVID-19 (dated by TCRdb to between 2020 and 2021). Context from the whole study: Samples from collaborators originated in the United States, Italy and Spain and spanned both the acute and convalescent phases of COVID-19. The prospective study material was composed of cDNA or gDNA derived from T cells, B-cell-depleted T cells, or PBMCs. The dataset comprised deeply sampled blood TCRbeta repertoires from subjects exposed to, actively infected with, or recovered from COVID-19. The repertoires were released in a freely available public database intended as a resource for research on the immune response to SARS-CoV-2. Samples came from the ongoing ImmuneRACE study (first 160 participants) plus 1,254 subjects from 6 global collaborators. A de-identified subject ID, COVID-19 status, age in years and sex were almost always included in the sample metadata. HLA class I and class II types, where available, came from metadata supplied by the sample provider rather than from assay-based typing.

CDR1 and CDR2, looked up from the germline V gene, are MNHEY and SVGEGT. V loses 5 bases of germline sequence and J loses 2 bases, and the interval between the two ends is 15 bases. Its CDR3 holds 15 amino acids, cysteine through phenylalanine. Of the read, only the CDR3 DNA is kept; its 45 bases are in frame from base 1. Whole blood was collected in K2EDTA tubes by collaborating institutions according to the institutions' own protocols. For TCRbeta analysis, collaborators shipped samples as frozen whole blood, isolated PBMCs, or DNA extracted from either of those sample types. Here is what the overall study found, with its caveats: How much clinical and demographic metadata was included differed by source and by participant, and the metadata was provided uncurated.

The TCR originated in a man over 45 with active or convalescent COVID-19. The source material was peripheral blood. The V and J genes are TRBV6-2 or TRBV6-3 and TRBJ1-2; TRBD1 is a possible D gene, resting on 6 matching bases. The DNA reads TGTGCCAGCAGTACTAAACAGGGTGGAAACTATGGCTACACCTTC. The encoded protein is CASSTKQGGNYGYTF.